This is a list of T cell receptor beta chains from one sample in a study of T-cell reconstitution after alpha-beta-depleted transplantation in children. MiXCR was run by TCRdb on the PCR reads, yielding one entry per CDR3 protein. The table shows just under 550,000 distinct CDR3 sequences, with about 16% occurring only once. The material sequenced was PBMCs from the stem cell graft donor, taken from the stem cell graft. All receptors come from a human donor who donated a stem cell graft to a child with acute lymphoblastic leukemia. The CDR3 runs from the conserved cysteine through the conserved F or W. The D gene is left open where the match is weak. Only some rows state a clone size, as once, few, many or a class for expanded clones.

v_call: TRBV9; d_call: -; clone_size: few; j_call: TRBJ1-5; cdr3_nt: TGTGCCAGCAGCGTAGGTGCCACCCCCAATCAGCCCCAGCATTTT; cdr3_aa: CASSVGATPNQPQHF
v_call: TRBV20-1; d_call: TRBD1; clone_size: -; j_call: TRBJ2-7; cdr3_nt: TGCAGTGCTAGAAAACCGGGACAGCTGCTCTACGAGCAGTACTTC; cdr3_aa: CSARKPGQLLYEQYF
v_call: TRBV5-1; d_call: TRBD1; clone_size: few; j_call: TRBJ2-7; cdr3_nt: TGCGCCAGCAGCTTGCCCTCAATGGACAGGGGACCCTACGAGCAGTACTTC; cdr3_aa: CASSLPSMDRGPYEQYF
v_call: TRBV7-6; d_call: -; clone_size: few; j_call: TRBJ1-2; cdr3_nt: TGTGCCAGCAGCTTCGGGGAAAACTATGGCTACACCTTC; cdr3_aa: CASSFGENYGYTF
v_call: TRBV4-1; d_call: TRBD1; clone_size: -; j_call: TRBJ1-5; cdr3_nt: TGCGCCAGCAGCACACGACAGGGTAGCAATCAGCCCCAGCATTTT; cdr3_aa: CASSTRQGSNQPQHF
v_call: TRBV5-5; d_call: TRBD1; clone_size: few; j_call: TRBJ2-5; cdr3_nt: TGTGCCAGCAGCTTGGGGACAGGGGGCATGGAGACCCAGTACTTC; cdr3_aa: CASSLGTGGMETQYF
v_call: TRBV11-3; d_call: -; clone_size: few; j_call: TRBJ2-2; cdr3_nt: TGTGCCAGCAGCTTAAGGGCCGTAGAAGCGGAGTACACCGGGGAGCTGTTTTTT; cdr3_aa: CASSLRAVEAEYTGELFF
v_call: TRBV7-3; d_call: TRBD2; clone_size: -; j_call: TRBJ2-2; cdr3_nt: TGTGCCAGCAGCTCTAGCGGGAGTCTGGCCGGGGAGCTGTTTTTT; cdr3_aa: CASSSSGSLAGELFF
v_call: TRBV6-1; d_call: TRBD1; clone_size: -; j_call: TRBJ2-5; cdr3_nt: TGTGCCAGCAGCGTGACAGGGGAGGAGACCCAGTACTTC; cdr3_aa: CASSVTGEETQYF
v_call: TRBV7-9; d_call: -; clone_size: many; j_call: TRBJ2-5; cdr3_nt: TGTGCCAGCAGTTTAGGAGGGGAAGAGACCCAGTACTTC; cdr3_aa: CASSLGGEETQYF
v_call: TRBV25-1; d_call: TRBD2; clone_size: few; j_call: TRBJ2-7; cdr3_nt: TGTGCCAGCAGTTCCTACCTGGGACTAGCGGGAGGTCGCCGTGAGGAGCAGTACTTC; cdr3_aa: CASSSYLGLAGGRREEQYF
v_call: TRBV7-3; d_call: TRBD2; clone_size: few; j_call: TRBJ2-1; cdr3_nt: TGTGCCAGCAGCTCAGCTAGCGGCGGTTACAATGAGCAGTTCTTC; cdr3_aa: CASSSASGGYNEQFF
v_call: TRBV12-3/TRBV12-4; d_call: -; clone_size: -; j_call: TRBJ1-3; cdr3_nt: TGTGCCAGCAGTTTAGCGGGAGGAATGGAAGTCTCTGGAAACACCATATATTTT; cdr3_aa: CASSLAGGMEVSGNTIYF
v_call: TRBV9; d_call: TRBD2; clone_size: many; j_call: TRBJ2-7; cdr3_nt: TGTGCCAGCAGCGACAAACTAGCGGGAGGGCCCCTCTCCTACGAGCAGTACTTC; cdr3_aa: CASSDKLAGGPLSYEQYF
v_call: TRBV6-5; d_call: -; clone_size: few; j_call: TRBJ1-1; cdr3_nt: TGTGCCAGCAGTAACCCCGGACGGGGGACTGAAGCTTTCTTT; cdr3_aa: CASSNPGRGTEAFF
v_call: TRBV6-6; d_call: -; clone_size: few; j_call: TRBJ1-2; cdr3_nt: TGTGCCAGCAGCCGGGGAGGCAACTATGGCTACACCTTC; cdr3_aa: CASSRGGNYGYTF
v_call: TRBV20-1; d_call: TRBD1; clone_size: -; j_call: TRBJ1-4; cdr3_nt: TGCAGTGCTAGGGAATGGACAGGAGTCGACCCACTGTTTTTT; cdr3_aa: CSAREWTGVDPLFF
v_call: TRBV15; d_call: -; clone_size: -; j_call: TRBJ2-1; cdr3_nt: TGTGCCACCAGTTTCGGGGGTGAGCAGTTCTTC; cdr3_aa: CATSFGGEQFF
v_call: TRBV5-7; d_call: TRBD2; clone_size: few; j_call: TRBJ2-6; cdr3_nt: TGTGCCAGCAGCTTGTTGGGACTAGCGGGGAACTCTGGGGCCAACGTCCTGACTTTC; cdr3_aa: CASSLLGLAGNSGANVLTF
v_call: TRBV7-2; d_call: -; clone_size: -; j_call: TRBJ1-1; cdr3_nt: TGTGCCAGCAGCTCCAGCCGAATGAACACTGAAGCTTTCTTT; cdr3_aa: CASSSSRMNTEAFF
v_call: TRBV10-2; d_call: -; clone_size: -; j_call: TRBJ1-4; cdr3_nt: TGCGCCAGCAGTTGGGCAACTAATGAAAAACTGTTTTTT; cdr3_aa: CASSWATNEKLFF
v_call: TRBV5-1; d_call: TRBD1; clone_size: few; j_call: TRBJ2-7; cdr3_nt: TGCGCCAGCAGCCCCGGACAGGGGAGGGACGAGCAGTACTTC; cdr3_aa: CASSPGQGRDEQYF
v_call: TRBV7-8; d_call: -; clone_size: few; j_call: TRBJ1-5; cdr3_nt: TGTGCCAGCAGCTTAGGGGGCGGGGATAAGTATTTT; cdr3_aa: CASSLGGGDKYF
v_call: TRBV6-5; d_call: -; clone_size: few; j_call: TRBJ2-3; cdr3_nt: TGTGCCAGCAGTTACTCTTCCTACACGGCGGATACGCAGTATTTT; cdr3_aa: CASSYSSYTADTQYF
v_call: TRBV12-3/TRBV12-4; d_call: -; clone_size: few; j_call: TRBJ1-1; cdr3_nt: TGTGCCAGCAGTTTCATGACAGTGAACACTGAAGCTTTCTTT; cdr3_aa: CASSFMTVNTEAFF
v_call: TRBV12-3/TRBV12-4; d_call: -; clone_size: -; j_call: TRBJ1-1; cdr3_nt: TGTGCCAGCAGTTTGTCAGGGTCCACTGAAGCTTTCTTT; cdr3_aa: CASSLSGSTEAFF
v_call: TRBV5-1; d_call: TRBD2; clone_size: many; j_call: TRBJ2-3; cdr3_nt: TGCGCCAGCAGCTTGGGACTAGCGGGAGCAGGGGATACGCAGTATTTT; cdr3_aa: CASSLGLAGAGDTQYF
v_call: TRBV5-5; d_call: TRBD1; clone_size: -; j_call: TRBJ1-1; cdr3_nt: TGTGCCAGCAGCCCCCAGACAGGGAGGGACACTGAAGCTTTCTTT; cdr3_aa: CASSPQTGRDTEAFF
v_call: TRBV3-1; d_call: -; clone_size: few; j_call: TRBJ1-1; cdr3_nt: TGTGCCAGCAGCCAACCTCGGGCGAGCATGAACACTGAAGCTTTCTTT; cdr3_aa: CASSQPRASMNTEAFF
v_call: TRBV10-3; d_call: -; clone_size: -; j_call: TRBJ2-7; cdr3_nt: TGTGCCATCACAAGGGGTGAAGCCTACGAGCAGTACTTC; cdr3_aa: CAITRGEAYEQYF
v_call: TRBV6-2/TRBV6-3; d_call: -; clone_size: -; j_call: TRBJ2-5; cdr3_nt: TGTGCCAGCGGGACGGACCAAGAGACCCAGTACTTC; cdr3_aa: CASGTDQETQYF
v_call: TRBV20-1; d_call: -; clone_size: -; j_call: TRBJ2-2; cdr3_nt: TGCAGTGCTCCGGACAGAGCCCTTGCGAACACCGGGGAGCTGTTTTTT; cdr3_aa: CSAPDRALANTGELFF
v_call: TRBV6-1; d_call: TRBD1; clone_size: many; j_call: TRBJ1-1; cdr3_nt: TGTGCCAGCCCCACAGGGGTGGGTTACACTGAAGCTTTCTTT; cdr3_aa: CASPTGVGYTEAFF
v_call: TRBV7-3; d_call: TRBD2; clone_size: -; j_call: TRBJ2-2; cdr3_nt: TGTGCCAGCAGCCAATCAGGACTAGCCGCCGGGGAGCTGTTTTTT; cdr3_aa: CASSQSGLAAGELFF
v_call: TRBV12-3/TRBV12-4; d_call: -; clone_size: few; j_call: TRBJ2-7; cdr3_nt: TGTGCCAGCTGTCGGGGGATTAGCTCCTACGAGCAGTACTTC; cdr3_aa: CASCRGISSYEQYF
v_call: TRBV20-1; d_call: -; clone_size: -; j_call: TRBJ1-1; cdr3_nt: TGCAGTGCTCCTGGTCATTTAGGCACTGAAGCTTTCTTT; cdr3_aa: CSAPGHLGTEAFF
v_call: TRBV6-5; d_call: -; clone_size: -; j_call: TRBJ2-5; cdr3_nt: TGTGCCAGCAGTTACTCGACCCAGGGAGTCCAAGAGACCCAGTACTTC; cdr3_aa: CASSYSTQGVQETQYF
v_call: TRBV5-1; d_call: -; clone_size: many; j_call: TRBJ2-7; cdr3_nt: TGCGCCAGCAGGAACAGGTCGCTCTCCTACGAGCAGTACTTC; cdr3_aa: CASRNRSLSYEQYF
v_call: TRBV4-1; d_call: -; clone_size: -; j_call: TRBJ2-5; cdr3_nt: TGCGCCAGCAGCTCCCTCCGGGACCGGGGTGAGACCCAGTACTTC; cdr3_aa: CASSSLRDRGETQYF
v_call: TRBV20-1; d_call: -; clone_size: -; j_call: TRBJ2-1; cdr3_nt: TGCAGTGCTAGCTTTCTCAATGAGCAGTTCTTC; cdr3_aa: CSASFLNEQFF
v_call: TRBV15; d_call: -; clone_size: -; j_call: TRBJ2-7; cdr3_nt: TGTGCCACCAGCAGAGACCGTGGGGTGGAGGAGCAGTACTTC; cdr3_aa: CATSRDRGVEEQYF
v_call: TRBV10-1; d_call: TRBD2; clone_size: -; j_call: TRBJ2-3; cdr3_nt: TGCGCCAGCAGTGAGTCTACTAGCGGGAGATATTTAGATACGCAGTATTTT; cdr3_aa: CASSESTSGRYLDTQYF
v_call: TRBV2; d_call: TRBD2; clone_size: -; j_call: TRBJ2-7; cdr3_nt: TGTGCCAGCAGCGGACTAGCGGGAACCGAGCAGTACTTC; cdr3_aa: CASSGLAGTEQYF
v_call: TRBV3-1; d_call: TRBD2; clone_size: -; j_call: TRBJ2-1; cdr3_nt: TGTGCCAGCAGCCTCCCAAGGGGACTAGCGGGAGACAATGAGCAGTTCTTC; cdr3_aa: CASSLPRGLAGDNEQFF
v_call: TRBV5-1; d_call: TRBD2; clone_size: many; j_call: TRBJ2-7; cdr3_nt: TGTGCCAGCAGTTCTGGACTAGCGGCTCCCTACGAGCAGTACTTC; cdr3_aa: CASSSGLAAPYEQYF
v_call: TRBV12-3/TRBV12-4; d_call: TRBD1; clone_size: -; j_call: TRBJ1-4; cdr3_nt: TGTGCCAGCAGAAAACAGGGGTCGGCGGTCGGGGAAAAACTGTTTTTT; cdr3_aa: CASRKQGSAVGEKLFF
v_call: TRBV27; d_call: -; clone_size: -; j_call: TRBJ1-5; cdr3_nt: TGTGCCAGCAGTTTAAAGGGTAATCAGCCCCAGCATTTT; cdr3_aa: CASSLKGNQPQHF
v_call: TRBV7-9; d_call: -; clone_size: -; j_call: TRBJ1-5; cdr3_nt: TGTGCCAGCAGCGCCGGACAGAGAAGCAATCAGCCCCAGCATTTT; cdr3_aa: CASSAGQRSNQPQHF
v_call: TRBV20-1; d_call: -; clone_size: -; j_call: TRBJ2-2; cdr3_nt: TGCAGTGCTAGATCAGGTCAATTAACCGGGGAGCTGTTTTTT; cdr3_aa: CSARSGQLTGELFF
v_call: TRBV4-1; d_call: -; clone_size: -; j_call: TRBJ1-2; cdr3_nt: TGCGCCAGCAGCCAAGGGCCCAGGGGTAAGCGAATAGGCTATGGCTACACCTTC; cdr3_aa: CASSQGPRGKRIGYGYTF
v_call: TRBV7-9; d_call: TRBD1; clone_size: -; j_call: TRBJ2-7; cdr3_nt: TGTGCCAGCAGCCCCAGGGACAGGCCCTACTACGAGCAGTACTTC; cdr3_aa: CASSPRDRPYYEQYF
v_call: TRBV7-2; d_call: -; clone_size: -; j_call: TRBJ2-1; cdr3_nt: TGTGCCAGCAGCTTTAGGCGGTACCGGACCTACAATGAGCAGTTCTTC; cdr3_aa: CASSFRRYRTYNEQFF
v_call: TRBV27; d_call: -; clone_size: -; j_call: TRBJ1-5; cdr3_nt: TGTGCCAGCAGTCTCCGGGGCTTGTACCAGCCCCAGCATTTT; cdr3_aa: CASSLRGLYQPQHF